The source of this T cell receptor (beta chain) is a study of blood T cell repertoires in COVID-19. Study as a whole: Acute and convalescent COVID-19 samples came from the United States, Italy and Spain. Sources were T cells, B-cell-depleted T cells, or PBMCs; the material itself was cDNA or gDNA.

This CDR3 is 17 amino acids long. Germline CDR1 SGHRS, CDR2 YFSETQ. Trimming removed 3 bases from V and 10 bases from J; junction bases left unmatched: 12. Per the study methods: Reference gene primer amplification yielded estimated nucleated cell counts. Profiling relied on immunoSEQ multiplex PCR, and the TCRdb table lists in-frame clones only, not all of them. Clone size and V and J calls were adopted from that table, with D and trimming inferred from the DNA. The top ten hold 12% of the sample, which has under 50,000 clones, roughly 90% seen once. The sequencing input was peripheral blood. The chain employs TRBV5-1 and TRBJ2-1, with TRBD2 matching 14 bases. This TCR came from a human donor in a cohort sampled during active COVID-19. The CDR3 DNA sequence: TGCGCCAGCAGCTCGGCCTCGACTAGCGGGGGGGCCAGGGAGCAGTTCTTC. It codes for CASSSASTSGGAREQFF.